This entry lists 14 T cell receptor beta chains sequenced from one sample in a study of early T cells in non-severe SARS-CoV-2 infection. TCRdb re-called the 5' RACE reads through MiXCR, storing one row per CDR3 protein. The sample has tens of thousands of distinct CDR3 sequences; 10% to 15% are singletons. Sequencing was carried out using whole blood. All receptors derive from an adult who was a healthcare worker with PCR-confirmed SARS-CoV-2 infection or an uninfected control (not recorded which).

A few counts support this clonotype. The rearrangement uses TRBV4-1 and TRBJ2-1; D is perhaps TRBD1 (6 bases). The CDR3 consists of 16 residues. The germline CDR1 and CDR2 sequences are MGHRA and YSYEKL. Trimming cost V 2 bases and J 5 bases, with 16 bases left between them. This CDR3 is CASSQPDRQWDNEQFF. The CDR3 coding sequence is TGCGCCAGCAGCCAACCCGACAGGCAATGGGACAATGAGCAGTTCTTC.

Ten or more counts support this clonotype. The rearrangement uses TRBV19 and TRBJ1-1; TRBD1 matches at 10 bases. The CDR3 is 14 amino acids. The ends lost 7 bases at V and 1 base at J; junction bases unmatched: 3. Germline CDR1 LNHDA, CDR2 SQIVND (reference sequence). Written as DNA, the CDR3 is TGTGCCAGTACTCGGACAGGGGGGAACACTGAAGCTTTCTTT. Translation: CASTRTGGNTEAFF.

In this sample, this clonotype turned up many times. CDR3 sequence: CASSITGTNEQFF. The DNA for the CDR3 is TGTGCCAGCAGTATTACAGGGACGAATGAGCAGTTCTTC. The chain joins TRBV6-2 or TRBV6-3 to TRBJ2-1; D possibly corresponds to TRBD1 (6 bases). This CDR3 spans 13 amino acids. Trimming removed 5 bases from V and 7 bases from J, with 12 bases in between. The germline V gene encodes CDR1 MNHEY and CDR2 SVGEGT.

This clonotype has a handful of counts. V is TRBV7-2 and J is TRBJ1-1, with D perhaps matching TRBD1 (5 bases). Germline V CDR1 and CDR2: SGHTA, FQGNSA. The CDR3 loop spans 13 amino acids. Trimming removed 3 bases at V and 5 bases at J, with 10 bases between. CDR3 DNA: TGTGCCAGCAGCTTTTCAAGGGGTACTGAAGCTTTCTTT. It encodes CASSFSRGTEAFF.

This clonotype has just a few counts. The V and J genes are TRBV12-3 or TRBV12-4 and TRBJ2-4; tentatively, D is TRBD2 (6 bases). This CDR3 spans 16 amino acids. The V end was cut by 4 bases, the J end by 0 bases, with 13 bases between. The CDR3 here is CASSYWAGTAKNIQYF. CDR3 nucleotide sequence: TGTGCCAGCAGTTATTGGGCGGGGACAGCCAAAAACATTCAGTACTTC.

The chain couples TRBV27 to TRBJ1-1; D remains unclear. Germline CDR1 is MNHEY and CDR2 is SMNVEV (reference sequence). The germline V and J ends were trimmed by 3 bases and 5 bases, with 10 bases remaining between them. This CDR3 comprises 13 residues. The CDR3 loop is CASSFRDGTEAFF. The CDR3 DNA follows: TGTGCCAGCAGTTTTCGGGATGGAACTGAAGCTTTCTTT.

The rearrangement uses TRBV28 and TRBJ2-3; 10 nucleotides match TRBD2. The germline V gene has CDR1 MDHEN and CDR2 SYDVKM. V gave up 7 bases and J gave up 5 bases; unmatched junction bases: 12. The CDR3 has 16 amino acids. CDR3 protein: CASTTLPASGRDTQYF. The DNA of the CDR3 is TGTGCCAGCACTACCTTGCCGGCTAGCGGGAGAGATACGCAGTATTTT.

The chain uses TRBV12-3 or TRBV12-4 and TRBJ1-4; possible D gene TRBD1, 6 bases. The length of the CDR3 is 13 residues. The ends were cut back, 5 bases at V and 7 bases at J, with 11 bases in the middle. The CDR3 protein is CASSPGESEKLFF. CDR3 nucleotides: TGTGCCAGCAGTCCAGGGGAGTCTGAAAAACTGTTTTTT.

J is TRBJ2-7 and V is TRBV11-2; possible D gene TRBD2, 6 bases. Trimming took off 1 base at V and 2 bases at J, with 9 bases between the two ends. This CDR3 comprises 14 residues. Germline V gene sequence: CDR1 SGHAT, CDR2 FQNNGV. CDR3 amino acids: CASSLGTTPYEQYF. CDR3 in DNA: TGTGCCAGCAGCTTAGGGACTACCCCCTACGAGCAGTACTTC.

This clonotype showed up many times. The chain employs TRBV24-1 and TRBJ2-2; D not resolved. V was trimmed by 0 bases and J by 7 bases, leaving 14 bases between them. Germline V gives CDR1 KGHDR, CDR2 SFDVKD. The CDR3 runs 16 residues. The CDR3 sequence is CATSDLRAAVGGELFF. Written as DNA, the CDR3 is TGTGCCACCAGTGATTTGCGGGCAGCTGTTGGCGGGGAGCTGTTTTTT.

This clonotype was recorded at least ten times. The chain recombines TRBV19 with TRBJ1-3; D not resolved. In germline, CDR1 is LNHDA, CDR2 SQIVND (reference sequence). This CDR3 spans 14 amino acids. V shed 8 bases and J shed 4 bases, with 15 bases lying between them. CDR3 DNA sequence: TGTGCCAGTTCCCTCAGGCATGAAGGAAACACCATATATTTT. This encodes CASSLRHEGNTIYF.

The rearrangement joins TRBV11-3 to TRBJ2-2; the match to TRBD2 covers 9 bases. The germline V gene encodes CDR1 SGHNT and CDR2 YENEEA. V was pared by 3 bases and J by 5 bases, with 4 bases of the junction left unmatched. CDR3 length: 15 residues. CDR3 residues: CASSLSSGSTGELFF. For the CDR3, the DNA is TGTGCCAGCAGCTTGAGTAGCGGGAGTACCGGGGAGCTGTTTTTT.

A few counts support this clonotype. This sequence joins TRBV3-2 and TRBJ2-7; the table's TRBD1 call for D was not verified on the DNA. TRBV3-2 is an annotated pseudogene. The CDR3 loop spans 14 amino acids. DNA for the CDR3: TGTGCCAGCAGCCCGGGACAGGGGGAGAACGAGCAGTACTTC. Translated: CASSPGQGENEQYF.

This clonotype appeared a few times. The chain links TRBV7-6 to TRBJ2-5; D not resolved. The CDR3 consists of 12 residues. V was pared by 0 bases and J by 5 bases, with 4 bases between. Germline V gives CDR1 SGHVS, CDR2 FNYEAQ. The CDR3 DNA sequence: TGTGCCAGCAGCTTAGCGACCGAGACCCAGTACTTC. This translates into CASSLATETQYF.